The clone carrying this T cell receptor beta chain has only a few counts. As yet, its antigen is unknown. Combining a sample-barcoded 5' primer with a J-beta primer mix, a second PCR ran for about 7 to 11 cycles. TCRdb itself ran the 5' RACE reads through MiXCR, one entry per CDR3 protein. The sample includes 550,000 to 800,000 distinct CDR3 sequences, under 25% seen only once; the top ten take 3% to 4.5%. Each sample yielded at least 5.5 micrograms of PBMC total RNA. The V gene's germline CDR1 is SGHTA and CDR2 FQGNSA. The CDR3 runs 16 residues. This sample is drawn from a study of blood T cells in healthy people across ages. Findings and caveats of the study: Age advanced and TCR beta diversity per million T cells fell, roughly linearly. Because sorting was not performed, PBMCs prevented conclusive naive versus antigen-experienced comparison.

The TCR originated in a man between 65 and 85 years old in good health. Material for sequencing was blood. The genes are TRBV7-2 and TRBJ2-1; TRBD2 aligns across 10 bases. The tail of the sequence fits TRBJ2-5 better, so the J call may be wrong. The CDR3 nucleotides are TGTGCCAGCAGCTTAGGGGCTAGCGGGAGAGTGGAGACCCAGTACTTC. Protein sequence: CASSLGASGRVETQYF.